The 3 T cell receptor beta chains in this list originate from one sample, sequenced in a study of T cells in Graves' hyperthyroidism and ophthalmopathy. Amplification targeted TCR beta CDR3 regions from RNA transcripts. First-round RT-PCR targeting the TCR CDR3 was performed with the HTBI primer set. MiXCR was run by TCRdb on the multiplex PCR reads, yielding one entry per CDR3 protein. The data show over 650,000 distinct CDR3 sequences, roughly 15% seen once. Sample: blood. The receptors derive from a man between 18 and 35 years old with Graves' hyperthyroidism.

In its sample, this clonotype was seen many times. The chain is built from TRBV20-1 and TRBJ2-7, with a possible D match to TRBD2 (5 bases). The CDR3 is made up of 14 amino acids. Trimming removed 5 bases from V and 0 bases from J, with 14 bases in between. Per germline, CDR1 DFQATT and CDR2 SNEGSKA (reference sequence). The CDR3 protein is CSAATGISSYEQYF. Written as DNA, the CDR3 is TGCAGTGCTGCTACCGGGATCAGCTCCTACGAGCAGTACTTC.

This clonotype was recorded at least ten times. The chain couples TRBV20-1 to TRBJ2-5; 9 bases line up with TRBD2. Trimming cost V 1 base and J 4 bases; bases outside gene matches: 4. The V gene's germline CDR1 is DFQATT and CDR2 SNEGSKA (reference sequence). CDR3 length: 14 residues. This CDR3 is CSARAAGGRETQYF. In DNA form, the CDR3 reads TGCAGTGCTAGAGCAGCGGGAGGTCGAGAGACCCAGTACTTC.

Remarks on this clonotype: A much larger clone sits a single nucleotide away, making a read error possible. The chain links TRBV7-3 to TRBJ2-1; the match to TRBD2 covers 7 bases. Trimming cost V 4 bases and J 7 bases; bases outside gene matches: 10. The CDR3 loop spans 15 amino acids. CDR1 SGHTA and CDR2 FQGTGA come from the germline V gene. Written as DNA, the CDR3 is TGTGCCAGCAGCTCCCGACCAGCGGGACTTAATGAGCAGTTCTTC. Translation gives CASSSRPAGLNEQFF.